The 29 T cell receptor beta chains below were found in one sample sequenced in a study of T cells after yellow fever vaccination (dated by TCRdb to the late 2010s). Library construction relied on 5' RACE. Sequencing took place on an Illumina HiSeq 2500. The public reads were quality trimmed at Q25 with fastp and then assembled into clones with MiXCR by TCRdb, keeping productive beta chains. One record per CDR3 amino acid sequence lists the most common genes and DNA. The sample yields about 140,000 distinct CDR3 sequences; under 8% were counted once. More than 0.6% of the sample belongs to the ten largest clones. The intended sense of this specimen's treatment or condition label: live attenuated yellow fever vaccine strain. The sequencing here drew on CD4+ T cells sorted from PBMCs, taken 10 days after the yellow fever booster vaccination. These receptors were obtained from a man aged 30 to 39 who received the YFV17D yellow fever vaccine.

This clonotype was detected ten times or more. This chain connects TRBV28 to TRBJ2-3; a weak D match, TRBD2 (6 bases). V was shortened by 2 bases and J by 4 bases, with 13 bases between the two germline ends. The CDR3 is made up of 15 amino acids. Germline CDR1 and CDR2: MDHEN and SYDVKM. The CDR3 DNA reads TGTGCCAGCAGTTTAGGAGGGGCCGGGCCAGATACGCAGTATTTT. The encoded protein is CASSLGGAGPDTQYF.

This clonotype was seen at least ten times. This chain links TRBV24-1 with TRBJ2-3; 9 nucleotides align to TRBD2. The CDR3 sequence is 16 residues long. V shed 3 bases and J 5 bases; nucleotides not matched to a gene: 8. Germline values: CDR1 KGHDR, CDR2 SFDVKD. This CDR3 is CATSDPAGGPIDTQYF. For the CDR3, the DNA is TGTGCCACCAGTGATCCTGCGGGAGGGCCGATAGATACGCAGTATTTT.

This clonotype was found many times. This chain joins TRBV7-2 and TRBJ2-7, with D maybe TRBD1 (5 bases). The germline gives CDR1 SGHTA, CDR2 FQGNSA. The CDR3 runs to 14 residues. V lost 4 bases, J lost 1 base, and 11 bases lay in between. CDR3 sequence (DNA): TGTGCCAGCAGCTCCAGGGCCCCATCCTACGAGCAGTACTTC. Its protein is CASSSRAPSYEQYF.

The sample holds many counts of this clonotype. The chain employs TRBV10-3 and TRBJ1-1; D is unresolved. Per germline, CDR1 ENHRY and CDR2 SYGVKD. This CDR3 spans 13 amino acids. Trimming stripped 0 bases from V and 7 bases from J, with 9 bases between. CDR3 in amino acids: CAISESMRNEAFF. CDR3 sequence (DNA): TGTGCCATCAGTGAGTCTATGAGGAATGAAGCTTTCTTT.

This clonotype has at least ten counts. The chain links TRBV5-1 to TRBJ2-3; D remains ambiguous. CDR3 length: 13 residues. Trimming removed 4 bases at V and 6 bases at J, with 12 bases between. Germline V gene lookup returns CDR1 SGHRS and CDR2 YFSETQ. The CDR3 DNA follows: TGCGCCAGCAGCCTGTGGGGTGGCGATACGCAGTATTTT. Translated: CASSLWGGDTQYF.

This clonotype was detected a few times. This chain connects TRBV5-4 to TRBJ2-3; no firm D call. Germline V gives CDR1 SGHNT, CDR2 YYREEE (reference sequence). Between the trimmed V and J ends, which lost 3 bases and 6 bases, there was a span of 11 bases. The CDR3 spans 13 residues. CDR3 in amino acids: CASSSETRDTQYF. The DNA for the CDR3 is TGTGCCAGCAGCTCAGAGACTCGGGATACGCAGTATTTT.

This clonotype was observed many times. The V call is TRBV9, the J call TRBJ2-2; unclear D gene. Deletions cut 8 bases from V and 6 bases from J, with 11 bases between. The CDR3 is made up of 12 amino acids. CDR1 is SGDLS, CDR2 YYNGEE, per germline. CDR3 nucleotides: TGTGCCAGTAGACGCAATTCCGGGGAGCTGTTTTTT. Translated: CASRRNSGELFF.

In its sample, this clonotype was seen many times. This rearrangement joins TRBV7-3 to TRBJ2-1; D unclear. The germline V gene has CDR1 SGHTA and CDR2 FQGTGA. V lost 5 bases and J lost 3, with 17 bases in between. The CDR3 consists of 16 residues. CDR3 DNA: TGTGCCAGCAGCCCCGTATCCACCCCCAACTACAATGAGCAGTTCTTC. Translated: CASSPVSTPNYNEQFF.

This clonotype was observed a few times. The chain links TRBV18 to TRBJ2-2, with 8 nucleotides matching TRBD1. V lost 0 bases to trimming and J lost 1 base; unmatched junction nucleotides: 1. The length of the CDR3 is 16 residues. Per the germline V gene, CDR1 is KGHSH and CDR2 is LQKENI. The CDR3 DNA reads as TGTGCCAGCTCACCACCGGACAGGGTGAACACCGGGGAGCTGTTTTTT. Protein: CASSPPDRVNTGELFF.

Comments on this clonotype: This clone may be a read error of a much larger clone one base away. This chain connects TRBV5-1 to TRBJ2-5; D is perhaps TRBD2 (6 bases). Germline assignment: CDR1 SGHRS and CDR2 YFSETQ. This CDR3 region has 14 residues. The CDR3 sequence is CASFSDTSRETRYF. CDR3 DNA: TGCGCCAGCTTTTCGGATACTAGCAGAGAGACCCGGTACTTC.

The sample holds many counts of this clonotype. V gene TRBV7-6 combines with J gene TRBJ2-1, with 13 bases that match TRBD2. Per germline, CDR1 SGHVS and CDR2 FNYEAQ. The CDR3 length is 17 residues. Losses at the gene ends were 1 base for V and 8 bases for J; bases not matched to a gene: 8. CDR3 residues: CASSLGGRTSGSYEQFF. In nucleotides, the CDR3 is TGTGCCAGCAGCTTAGGGGGACGGACTAGCGGGAGTTATGAGCAGTTCTTC.

V usage is TRBV20-1 and J usage is TRBJ2-3, with 7 bases lining up with TRBD1. The CDR3 runs 14 residues. The germline V gene has CDR1 DFQATT and CDR2 SNEGSKA (reference sequence). V was pared by 6 bases and J by 5 bases, with 11 bases of the junction left unmatched. CDR3 sequence reads: CSASPGQRGDTQYF. CDR3 DNA sequence: TGCAGTGCAAGCCCGGGACAGAGAGGAGATACGCAGTATTTT.

This clonotype was seen repeatedly, ten times or more. This chain joins TRBV7-2 and TRBJ2-7, with D tentatively TRBD1 or TRBD2 (5 bases each). CDR3 length: 13 residues. V dropped 8 bases and J dropped 2 bases, with 13 bases sitting between them. Germline V gives CDR1 SGHTA, CDR2 FQGNSA. This chain's CDR3 is CASGRDLTYEQYF. The CDR3 nucleotides are TGTGCCAGCGGCAGGGACCTTACCTACGAGCAGTACTTC.

This clonotype showed up many times. The chain links TRBV5-6 to TRBJ1-1, with unresolved D. CDR3 length: 14 residues. Germline V CDR1 and CDR2: SGHDT, YYEEEE. V was pared by 7 bases and J by 5 bases, with 18 bases between. The CDR3 bases are TGTGCCAGCGGATCGATGGGCAGCAGGACTGAAGCTTTCTTT. Encoded protein: CASGSMGSRTEAFF.

This clonotype was recorded at least ten times. The rearrangement joins TRBV20-1 to TRBJ2-5, with D perhaps TRBD1 (5 bases). Germline V lookup: CDR1 DFQATT, CDR2 SNEGSKA (reference sequence). The CDR3 runs 15 residues. V lost 3 bases and J 2 bases, leaving 16 bases between the germline ends. CDR3 nucleotides: TGCAGTGCTAGCCCTCTTACAGGAGAGCAAGAGACCCAGTACTTC. The encoded protein is CSASPLTGEQETQYF.

In its sample, this clonotype was seen many times. This chain connects TRBV5-4 to TRBJ2-5; D perhaps matches TRBD2 (6 bases). The CDR3 totals 13 residues. V lost 3 bases and J lost 3, with 9 bases in between. CDR1 and CDR2 from the germline V gene are SGHNT and YYREEE (reference sequence). CDR3 protein: CASSWRAEETQYF. The CDR3, as DNA: TGTGCCAGCAGCTGGAGGGCCGAAGAGACCCAGTACTTC.

CDR3 sequence: CASSYSRHSTSGNTIYF. The CDR3 coding sequence is TGTGCCAGCAGTTACTCGAGACACTCGACCTCTGGAAACACCATATATTTT. The chain links TRBV6-5 to TRBJ1-3, with D unclear. CDR3 length: 17 residues. V gave up 0 bases and J gave up 0 bases, with 12 bases separating them. From germline, CDR1 is MNHEY and CDR2 SVGAGI.

Ten or more counts support this clonotype. The chain couples TRBV5-6 to TRBJ2-1, with TRBD2 matching 10 bases. The junction had 9 bases not matched to a gene; V was cut back by 4 bases and J by 2 bases. The germline CDR1 and CDR2 sequences are SGHDT and YYEEEE. This CDR3 contains 17 residues. The CDR3 here is CASSDGIAGGTYNEQFF. CDR3 sequence (DNA): TGTGCCAGCAGCGACGGAATAGCGGGAGGAACCTACAATGAGCAGTTCTTC.

This clonotype was observed a handful of times. The chain recombines TRBV5-4 with TRBJ2-1; 8 bases map to TRBD2. The J segment lost 1 base and the V segment lost 0 bases, leaving 3 bases of the junction unmatched. The CDR3 length is 16 residues. Germline CDR1 SGHNT, CDR2 YYREEE (reference sequence). The CDR3 loop reads CASSLARGRSYNEQFF. CDR3 bases: TGTGCCAGCAGCTTGGCCCGCGGGAGGTCCTACAATGAGCAGTTCTTC.

This clonotype was found many times. The chain employs TRBV3-1 and TRBJ2-4, with D possibly being TRBD1 (5 bases). The CDR3 is 17 amino acids. With 0 bases removed from V and 0 bases from J, the gap between germline ends came to 12 bases. CDR1 is LGHDT and CDR2 is YNNKEL in the germline V gene (reference sequence). The CDR3: CASSQDQGLTAKNIQYF. CDR3 nucleotide sequence: TGTGCCAGCAGCCAAGATCAGGGCCTTACAGCCAAAAACATTCAGTACTTC.

At least ten counts were recorded for this clonotype. The rearrangement uses TRBV2 and TRBJ2-1, with TRBD1 as a possible D gene (6 bases). CDR3 size: 15 residues. Germline V gives CDR1 SNHLY, CDR2 FYNNEI. The ends were cut back, 1 base at V and 1 base at J, with 8 bases in the middle. Written as DNA, the CDR3 is TGTGCCAGCAGTGAAGGTCAGGGGTCCTACAATGAGCAGTTCTTC. It specifies CASSEGQGSYNEQFF.

This clonotype has only a few counts. This chain links TRBV30 with TRBJ2-3, with D possibly being TRBD2 (5 bases). CDR3 size: 15 residues. Deletions cut 4 bases from V and 2 bases from J, with 16 bases between. Germline V gene sequence: CDR1 GTSNPN, CDR2 SVGIG (reference sequence). CDR3 protein: CAWMRERKITDTQYF. In DNA form, the CDR3 reads TGTGCCTGGATGAGGGAGCGGAAAATCACAGATACGCAGTATTTT.

This clonotype was picked up many times. This rearrangement joins TRBV29-1 to TRBJ2-7; TRBD2 might be the D (6 bases). This CDR3 contains 12 residues. Germline V gene sequence: CDR1 SQVTM, CDR2 ANQGSEA. The ends were cut back, 6 bases at V and 3 bases at J, with 12 bases in the middle. As DNA, the CDR3 is TGCAGCGTCGGGCGGCGGGACTACGAGCAGTACTTC. It specifies CSVGRRDYEQYF.

This clonotype was seen many times. The chain has TRBV12-3 or TRBV12-4 and TRBJ2-7; no reliable D call. The CDR3 extends over 15 amino acids. The V and J ends lost 3 bases and 1 base respectively, with 13 bases between them. The CDR3: CASSLVQAGSYEQYF. The CDR3 DNA is TGTGCCAGCAGTTTGGTCCAGGCCGGATCCTACGAGCAGTACTTC.

This clonotype was picked up many times. This sequence joins TRBV20-1 and TRBJ1-1, with D possibly matching TRBD1 (6 bases). Trimming shortened V by 5 bases and J by 4 bases, and 11 bases separated the two germline ends. Germline CDR1 and CDR2: DFQATT and SNEGSKA (reference sequence). CDR3 length: 12 amino acids. CDR3 in DNA: TGCAGTGCTCAAGAGGGGGTCACTGAAGCTTTCTTT. The encoded protein is CSAQEGVTEAFF.

This clonotype was found many times. The chain employs TRBV10-3 and TRBJ2-7, with D possibly matching TRBD2 (6 bases). Germline CDR1 reads ENHRY; CDR2 reads SYGVKD. CDR3 size: 13 residues. The ends were cut back, 4 bases at V and 3 bases at J, with 10 bases in the middle. The CDR3 region is CAISGRLDYEQYF. The CDR3 DNA reads as TGTGCCATCAGTGGTAGACTAGACTACGAGCAGTACTTC.

A few counts support this clonotype. The chain is built from TRBV3-1 and TRBJ1-5; D perhaps matches TRBD1 (5 bases). The V and J ends lost 4 bases and 4 bases respectively, with 17 bases between them. In germline, CDR1 is LGHDT, CDR2 YNNKEL (reference sequence). This CDR3 contains 16 residues. The CDR3 loop is CASSPTGTQINQPQHF. CDR3 sequence (DNA): TGTGCCAGCAGCCCAACCGGGACTCAGATTAATCAGCCCCAGCATTTT.

The CDR3 loop reads CASLQQGSEAFF. Here the CDR3 DNA reads TGTGCCAGCCTTCAGCAGGGGAGTGAAGCTTTCTTT. V usage is TRBV6-6 and J usage is TRBJ1-1; maybe TRBD1 (6 bases). V was shortened by 8 bases and J by 7 bases, with 14 bases between the two germline ends. CDR3 length: 12 amino acids. The V gene's germline CDR1 is MNHNY and CDR2 SVGAGI (reference sequence).

This clonotype was seen only a few times. The chain combines TRBV14 with TRBJ2-3, with TRBD2 as a possible D gene (7 bases). The germline V gene has CDR1 SGHDN and CDR2 FVKESK. V shed 3 bases and J shed 6 bases, with 13 bases lying between them. The CDR3 totals 14 residues. The CDR3, as DNA: TGTGCCAGCAGCCATCGGGGGGCGGTTGATACGCAGTATTTT. Its protein product is CASSHRGAVDTQYF.